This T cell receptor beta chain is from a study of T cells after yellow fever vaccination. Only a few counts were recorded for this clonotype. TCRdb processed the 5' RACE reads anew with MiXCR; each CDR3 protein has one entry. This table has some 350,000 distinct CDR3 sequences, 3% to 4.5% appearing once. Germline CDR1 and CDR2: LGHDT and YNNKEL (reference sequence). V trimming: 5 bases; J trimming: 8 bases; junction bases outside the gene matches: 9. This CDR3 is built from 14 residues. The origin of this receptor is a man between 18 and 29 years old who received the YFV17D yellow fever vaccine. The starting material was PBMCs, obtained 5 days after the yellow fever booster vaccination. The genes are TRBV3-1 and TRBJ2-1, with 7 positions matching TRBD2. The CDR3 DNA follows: TGTGCCAGCAGCTTCAGGGAGGGGTTGGATGAGCAGTTCTTC. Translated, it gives CASSFREGLDEQFF.